The clone carrying this T cell receptor beta chain was observed a single time. This record belongs to a study of CD8 T cells in Susac syndrome. After extraction with the RNeasy kit, about 0.45 to 1 ug of the RNA was reverse transcribed using random hexamers. TCRdb reanalysed the immunoSEQ multiplex PCR reads using MiXCR and keeps one entry per CDR3 protein. The profile shows a few hundred thousand distinct CDR3 sequences, roughly 94% of them singletons. There are 17 residues in the CDR3. J gave up 7 bases and V 0 bases, and 11 bases lay outside the gene matches. Per the germline V gene, CDR1 is LGHDT and CDR2 is YNNKEL (reference sequence).

The chain joins TRBV3-1 to TRBJ2-3, with 9 nucleotides matching TRBD2. Input material: CD4+ T cells from PBMCs. The sequence was collected from a human donor with multiple sclerosis. The CDR3 DNA sequence: TGTGCCAGCAGCCAAGATACGGCTAGCGGGACGATGAATACGCAGTATTTT. Encoded protein: CASSQDTASGTMNTQYF.